This note documents a single T cell receptor beta chain sequence. The data originate from a study of blood T cell repertoires in COVID-19. Study summary: Spain, Italy and the United States supplied samples that represented acute and convalescent COVID-19. In each case, the material was cDNA or gDNA derived from T cells, B-cell-depleted T cells, or PBMCs.

This CDR3 region has 15 residues. The germline V gene has CDR1 SEHNR and CDR2 FQNEAQ (reference sequence). With V trimmed by 1 base and J by 4 bases, 3 bases remained unmatched. Original data processing: Cell counts per sample came from amplifying reference gene primers. This table comes from immunoSEQ multiplex PCR, and its TCRdb copy is limited to in-frame clones, with some not included. V and J calls and clone size are copied from that table; D and trimming were computed from the DNA. This table has more than 150,000 clones, 75% to 90% appearing once. Sequenced material: peripheral blood. The clonotype was recovered from a man aged 70 or older with active or convalescent COVID-19. The rearrangement joins TRBV7-9 to TRBJ2-3; 9 bases agree with TRBD1. This CDR3 is CASSLVGQGSDTQYF. DNA of the CDR3: TGTGCCAGCAGCTTAGTGGGACAGGGTTCAGATACGCAGTATTTT.